One sample yielded the 25 T cell receptor beta chains listed below, sequenced in a study of cytomegalovirus exposure and HLA in healthy donors. Primers for the PCR totalled 60 Vbeta and 13 Jbeta. Assay used: immunoSEQ multiplex PCR; TCRdb lists only in-frame clones, some missing. The data hold some 45,000 clones, with around 72% observed a single time. The sample consisted of PBMCs. These receptors were obtained from a woman in her 30s in good health and CMV-seronegative.

The CDR3 sequence: CASIILAGVYEQYF. The CDR3 DNA reads as TGTGCCAGCATCATACTAGCGGGAGTCTACGAGCAGTACTTC. The V call is TRBV5-8, the J call TRBJ2-7, with 11 positions matching TRBD2. The CDR3 has 14 residues. Trimming at V came to 6 bases and at J to 3 bases, leaving 5 bases not matched to a gene. Germline lookup yields CDR1 SGHTS and CDR2 YDEGEE.

In its sample, this clone was seen once. The V and J genes are TRBV10-1 and TRBJ2-7; 11 bases are shared with TRBD2. CDR1 WNHNN and CDR2 SYGVQD come from the germline V gene (reference sequence). After removal of 4 bases from V and 3 bases from J, the junction contained 2 bases not matched to a gene. This CDR3 spans 14 amino acids. CDR3 DNA sequence: TGCGCCAGCAGTGCCGGGACTAGCGGCTACGAGCAGTACTTC. This translates into CASSAGTSGYEQYF.

The V gene is TRBV5-1, the J gene TRBJ2-3; 7 bases align to TRBD1. The length of the CDR3 is 15 residues. The J segment lost 4 bases and the V segment lost 3 bases, leaving 8 bases of the junction unmatched. Germline CDR1 SGHRS, CDR2 YFSETQ. The CDR3 nucleotides are TGCGCCAGCAGCTCTGACAGGGTAGTAGCAGATACGCAGTATTTT. Residues: CASSSDRVVADTQYF.

The chain carries TRBV6-1 and TRBJ2-7; D perhaps matches TRBD1 (6 bases). This CDR3 region has 15 residues. In germline, CDR1 is MNHNS, CDR2 SASEGT. The V and J ends lost 5 bases and 2 bases respectively, with 16 bases between them. The CDR3 sequence is CASSRGQLLAYEQYF. As DNA, the CDR3 is TGTGCCAGCAGTAGAGGACAGCTACTAGCCTACGAGCAGTACTTC.

The chain couples TRBV2 to TRBJ1-2; D remains unclear. Germline V gene lookup returns CDR1 SNHLY and CDR2 FYNNEI. Trimming shortened V by 5 bases and J by 3 bases, and 7 bases separated the two germline ends. The CDR3 extends over 12 amino acids. The CDR3 loop is CASSLADYGYTF. CDR3 nucleotides: TGTGCCAGCAGTTTAGCAGACTATGGCTACACCTTC.

Remarks on this clone: The sample contains more than one DNA sequence encoding this CDR3. The rearrangement uses TRBV30 and TRBJ2-7; maybe TRBD1 (6 bases). The germline CDR1 and CDR2 sequences are GTSNPN and SVGIG (reference sequence). The CDR3 sequence is 12 residues long. Trimming removed 0 bases from V and 4 bases from J, with 7 bases in between. The CDR3 nucleotides are TGTGCCTGGAGTGTCAGGGGATACGAGCAGTACTTC. This gives the protein CAWSVRGYEQYF. The full variable domain, with the rest looked up from reference TRBV30 and TRBJ2-7, is SQTIHQWPATLVQPVGSPLSLECTVEGTSNPNLYWYRQAAGRGLQLLFYSVGIGQISSEVPQNLSASRPQDRQFILSSKKLLLSDSGFYLCAWSVRGYEQYFGPGTRLTVT.

This clone was recorded once. The chain combines TRBV28 with TRBJ2-5; D remains unclear. Trimming took off 3 bases at V and 5 bases at J, with 7 bases between the two ends. The CDR3 covers 12 residues. Germline V gives CDR1 MDHEN, CDR2 SYDVKM. DNA for the CDR3: TGTGCCAGCAGTTTTGTTCAGGAGACCCAGTACTTC. Its translation: CASSFVQETQYF.

The DNA for the CDR3 is TGTGCCAGCAGTCTTACAGGTTACGAGCAGTACTTC. Encoded protein: CASSLTGYEQYF. The V and J genes are TRBV6-5 and TRBJ2-5; the D gene is possibly TRBD1 (5 bases). The J call may be mistaken, given a closer DNA end match to TRBJ2-7. The CDR3 totals 12 residues. CDR1 and CDR2 (germline): MNHEY, SVGAGI.

On this clone: At one end the junction does not follow the germline gene, possibly because of a read error. The genes are TRBV7-2 and TRBJ2-2; TRBD1 aligns across 9 bases. Germline values: CDR1 SGHTA, CDR2 FQGNSA. CDR3 length equals 13 residues. CDR3 amino acids: CASSLDPGQGSIF. In nucleotides, the CDR3 is TGTGCCAGCAGCTTAGATCCCGGACAGGGGTCTATTTTT.

The CDR3: CATSRGPTGSRLSSYNSPLHF. In nucleotides, the CDR3 is TGTGCCACCAGCAGAGGACCGACAGGGTCGAGACTCAGCTCCTATAATTCACCCCTCCACTTT. The chain is built from TRBV15 and TRBJ1-6; TRBD1 matches 7 bases. Looked up from germline, CDR1 is LNHNV and CDR2 is YYDKDF (reference sequence). The trim removed 1 base at V and 0 bases at J, leaving 15 bases unmatched. This CDR3 has 21 amino acids.

The chain employs TRBV6-6 and TRBJ2-7, with TRBD1 as a possible D gene (6 bases). Germline V gene lookup returns CDR1 MNHNY and CDR2 SVGAGI (reference sequence). V was shortened by 4 bases and J by 4 bases, with 8 bases between the two germline ends. CDR3 length: 12 amino acids. CDR3 nucleotide sequence: TGTGCCAGCAGTTGGACAGCGTACGAGCAGTACTTC. Translating gives CASSWTAYEQYF.

The chain is built from TRBV2 and TRBJ1-2, with a tentative D call TRBD1 (6 bases). V was shortened by 6 bases and J by 1 base, with 12 bases between the two germline ends. The CDR3 runs to 14 residues. CDR1 is SNHLY, CDR2 FYNNEI, per germline. This CDR3 reads CASSPGQLNYGYTF. The CDR3 nucleotides read TGTGCCAGCAGCCCCGGACAGCTTAACTATGGCTACACCTTC.

The gene calls are TRBV28 and TRBJ1-5; D not resolved. Looked up from germline, CDR1 is MDHEN and CDR2 is SYDVKM. This CDR3 has 12 residues. The ends were cut back, 5 bases at V and 5 bases at J, with 7 bases in the middle. The CDR3 sequence: CASSQRDQPQHF. As DNA, the CDR3 is TGTGCCAGCAGTCAGCGAGATCAGCCCCAGCATTTT.

The V and J genes are TRBV29-1 and TRBJ2-5; tentative D call: TRBD2 (5 bases). The J call may be faulty, since TRBJ2-7 better matches the DNA end. Germline V CDR1 and CDR2: SQVTM, ANQGSEA. The CDR3 is 13 amino acids. CDR3 DNA: TGCAGCGTTGTAACCGCTAGCAGGCACGAGCAGTACTTC. Translating gives CSVVTASRHEQYF.

The J gene is TRBJ2-1, the V gene TRBV29-1; 13 bases are a match to TRBD2. In germline, CDR1 is SQVTM, CDR2 ANQGSEA. The length of the CDR3 is 13 residues. Germline trimming cut 6 bases from V and 7 bases from J; bases unmatched to any gene: 3. As DNA, the CDR3 is TGCAGCGTCCAGACTAGCGGGGGGAATGAGCAGTTCTTC. Protein: CSVQTSGGNEQFF.

The chain links TRBV5-1 to TRBJ2-1; D perhaps matches TRBD2 (5 bases). Trimming pared 0 bases from V and 2 bases from J, leaving 9 bases between. This CDR3 spans 15 amino acids. Per the germline V gene, CDR1 is SGHRS and CDR2 is YFSETQ. Here the CDR3 reads CASSLVQRPYNEQFF. The CDR3 coding sequence is TGCGCCAGCAGCTTGGTCCAGCGGCCCTACAATGAGCAGTTCTTC.

The J gene is TRBJ2-5, the V gene TRBV30; 11 bases align to TRBD2. Germline lookup yields CDR1 GTSNPN and CDR2 SVGIG (reference sequence). V shed 7 bases and J 2 bases; nucleotides not matched to a gene: 6. This CDR3 has 14 residues. As DNA, the CDR3 is TGTGCCTTCTCTAGCGGGGGGATTCAAGAGACCCAGTACTTC. Protein product: CAFSSGGIQETQYF.

This chain joins TRBV10-3 and TRBJ2-1; 7 bases agree with TRBD1. Germline trimming cut 10 bases from V and 5 bases from J; bases unmatched to any gene: 8. The germline V gene has CDR1 ENHRY and CDR2 SYGVKD. The CDR3 length is 13 residues. As DNA, the CDR3 is TGTGCCAGTATGACAGGGCTTGACAATGAGCAGTTCTTC. Translation: CASMTGLDNEQFF.

The chain joins TRBV6-5 to TRBJ1-2; D not resolved. V was clipped by 8 bases and J by 8 bases, with 12 bases between them. The CDR3 extends over 11 amino acids. Germline CDR1 is MNHEY and CDR2 is SVGAGI. The CDR3 nucleotides are TGTGCCAGCCGGAGCCGGTACGGCTACACCTTC. It encodes CASRSRYGYTF.

The chain recombines TRBV7-6 with TRBJ2-2; D call uncertain. V shed 2 bases and J shed 7 bases, with 20 bases lying between them. This CDR3 contains 17 residues. CDR1 is SGHVS and CDR2 is FNYEAQ in the germline V gene. In nucleotides, the CDR3 is TGTGCCAGCAGCTTATACAGCCCCTCCTACCCTCACGGGGAGCTGTTTTTT. It encodes CASSLYSPSYPHGELFF.

This chain connects TRBV7-8 to TRBJ2-3; 9 bases line up with TRBD1. This CDR3 comprises 16 residues. Losses at the gene ends were 4 bases for V and 3 bases for J; bases not matched to a gene: 8. Germline V lookup: CDR1 SGHVS, CDR2 FQNEAQ. CDR3 in DNA: TGTGCCAGCAGCTCAAATAGGGACAGGGTAACAGATACGCAGTATTTT. It translates to CASSSNRDRVTDTQYF.

This rearrangement joins TRBV28 to TRBJ2-7; 10 bases are shared with TRBD1. The germline CDR1 and CDR2 sequences are MDHEN and SYDVKM. The J segment lost 2 bases and the V segment lost 6 bases, leaving 7 bases of the junction unmatched. CDR3 length: 15 amino acids. CDR3 bases: TGTGCCAGCAGCCAGGGACAGGGGTTCCCCTACGAGCAGTACTTC. Protein: CASSQGQGFPYEQYF.

This sequence joins TRBV10-3 and TRBJ2-7, with no clear D. There are 13 residues in the CDR3. In germline, CDR1 is ENHRY, CDR2 SYGVKD. V lost 0 bases and J 2 bases, leaving 5 bases between the germline ends. As DNA, the CDR3 is TGTGCCATCAGTGAGTCAACTCCCTACGAGCAGTACTTC. Amino acid sequence: CAISESTPYEQYF.

This clone was seen only once. V usage is TRBV4-2 and J usage is TRBJ2-5; TRBD1 matches 9 bases. CDR1 is LGHNA and CDR2 is YNFKEQ in the germline V gene. This CDR3 is built from 15 residues. The V segment lost 0 bases and the J segment 4 bases; nucleotides outside the gene matches: 3. The DNA for the CDR3 is TGTGCCAGCAGCCAAGAAAACAGGGGGCTAGAGACCCAGTACTTC. Encoded protein: CASSQENRGLETQYF.

This clone was found once. The chain uses TRBV4-2 and TRBJ2-7; D unresolved. Deletions cut 3 bases from V and 5 bases from J, with 20 bases between. CDR1 is LGHNA, CDR2 YNFKEQ, per germline. The CDR3 loop spans 16 amino acids. CDR3 DNA sequence: TGTGCCAGCAGCCAGGCGAGGAGCCTAGGAGCGAACGAGCAGTACTTC. Amino acids: CASSQARSLGANEQYF.